This TCR beta chain stems from a study of blood T cells in healthy people across ages. There are 15 residues in the CDR3. Germline V lookup: CDR1 MDHEN, CDR2 SYDVKM. In each sample, at least 7 million PBMCs were isolated. Per individual sample, total RNA of at least 5.5 micrograms was extracted. A second PCR of about 6 to 11 cycles used a sample-barcoded 5' primer and a J-beta primer mix. Tags on each cDNA molecule came from a template-switch adaptor with 12 random nucleotides. TCRdb independently ran MiXCR on the 5' RACE reads; one entry per CDR3 protein. Of approximately 800,000 distinct CDR3 sequences in the sample, about 47% were seen once. Comments on this clonotype: One end of the junction does not line up with germline, which may come from a read error.

This chain links TRBV28 with TRBJ2-7; D perhaps matches TRBD2 (5 bases). The specimen sequenced was blood. This clonotype was sampled from a man older than 75 in good health. The CDR3 here is CAGRSGIGLNYEQYF. CDR3 nucleotides: TGTGCCGGCAGATCCGGGATAGGATTAAACTACGAGCAGTACTTC.